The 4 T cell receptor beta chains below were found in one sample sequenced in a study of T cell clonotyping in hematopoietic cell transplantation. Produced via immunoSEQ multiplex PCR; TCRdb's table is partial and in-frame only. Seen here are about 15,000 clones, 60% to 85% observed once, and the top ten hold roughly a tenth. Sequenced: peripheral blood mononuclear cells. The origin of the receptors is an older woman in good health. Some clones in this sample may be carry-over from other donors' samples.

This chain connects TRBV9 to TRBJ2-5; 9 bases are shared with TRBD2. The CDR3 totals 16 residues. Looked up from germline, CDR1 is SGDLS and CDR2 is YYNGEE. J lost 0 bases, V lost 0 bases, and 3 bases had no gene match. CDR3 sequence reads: CASSVEKRGDQETQYF. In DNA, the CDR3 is TGTGCCAGCAGCGTAGAAAAGCGGGGGGACCAAGAGACCCAGTACTTC.

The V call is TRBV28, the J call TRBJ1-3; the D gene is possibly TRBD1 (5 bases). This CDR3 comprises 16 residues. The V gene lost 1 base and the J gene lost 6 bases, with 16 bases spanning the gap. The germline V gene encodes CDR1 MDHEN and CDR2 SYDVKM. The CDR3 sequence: CASSLSKSGPPNTIYF. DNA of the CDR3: TGTGCCAGCAGTTTATCCAAATCGGGACCTCCAAACACCATATATTTT.

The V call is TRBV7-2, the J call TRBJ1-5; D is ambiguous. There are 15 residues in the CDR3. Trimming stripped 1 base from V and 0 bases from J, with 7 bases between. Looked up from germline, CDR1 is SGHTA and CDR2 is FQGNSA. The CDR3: CASSLVELSNQPQHF. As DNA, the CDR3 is TGTGCCAGCAGCTTAGTTGAACTTAGCAATCAGCCCCAGCATTTT.

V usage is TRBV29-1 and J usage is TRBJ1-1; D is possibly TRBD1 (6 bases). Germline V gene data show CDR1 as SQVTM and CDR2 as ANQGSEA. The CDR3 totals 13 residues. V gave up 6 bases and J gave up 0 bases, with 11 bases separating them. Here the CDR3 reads CSVTGRVNTEAFF. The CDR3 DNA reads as TGCAGCGTGACAGGTCGGGTGAACACTGAAGCTTTCTTT.